This is a list of T cell receptor beta chains from one sample in a study of CD8+ T cells in alopecia areata. Clones were read by immunoSEQ multiplex PCR, and TCRdb kept only the in-frame ones, dropping some. The table has 130,000 or so clones, approximately 57% seen once. Sequenced material: CD4+ T cells sorted from blood, taken at week 4, from a patient treated with tofacitinib. All receptors derive from a human donor with alopecia areata. Both conserved end residues are part of each CDR3. A D gene is named only where the DNA matches it firmly. A clone size is listed for some rows: how often the clone was seen (once, few, many), or a class if it is expanded.

V gene: TRBV11-1
D gene: TRBD1
clone size: few
J gene: TRBJ2-4
CDR3 protein: CASSPRDRAPGKNIQYF
CDR3 DNA: TGTGCCAGCAGCCCCAGGGACAGGGCTCCTGGCAAAAACATTCAGTACTTC

V gene: TRBV4-1
D gene: NA
clone size: NA
J gene: TRBJ2-3
CDR3 protein: CASRPLPAPSTDTQYF
CDR3 DNA: TGCGCCAGCAGGCCCCTCCCCGCACCTAGCACAGATACGCAGTATTTT

V gene: TRBV27
D gene: NA
clone size: NA
J gene: TRBJ2-5
CDR3 protein: CASSLSSQETQYF
CDR3 DNA: TGTGCCAGCAGTTTATCATCTCAAGAGACCCAGTACTTC

V gene: TRBV13
D gene: NA
clone size: NA
J gene: TRBJ2-7
CDR3 protein: CASSSSRLTAGQYF
CDR3 DNA: TGTGCCAGCAGCTCTTCCCGGCTTACCGCAGGGCAGTACTTC

V gene: TRBV9
D gene: NA
clone size: NA
J gene: TRBJ1-1
CDR3 protein: CASSLTPNTEAFF
CDR3 DNA: TGTGCCAGCAGCCTTACACCGAACACTGAAGCTTTCTTT

V gene: TRBV7-8
D gene: NA
clone size: NA
J gene: TRBJ1-1
CDR3 protein: CASSLSGARGEAFF
CDR3 DNA: TGTGCCAGCAGCTTGTCAGGGGCGCGGGGTGAAGCTTTCTTT

V gene: TRBV2
D gene: NA
clone size: NA
J gene: TRBJ2-3
CDR3 protein: CASRQTTDTQYF
CDR3 DNA: TGTGCCAGCCGGCAGACCACAGATACGCAGTATTTT

V gene: TRBV29-1
D gene: TRBD1
clone size: NA
J gene: TRBJ1-3
CDR3 protein: CSVLRGNGNTIYF
CDR3 DNA: TGCAGCGTTCTCAGGGGGAATGGAAACACCATATATTTT

V gene: TRBV9
D gene: NA
clone size: once
J gene: TRBJ1-2
CDR3 protein: CASSAADFYGYTF
CDR3 DNA: TGTGCCAGCAGCGCAGCAGATTTCTATGGCTACACCTTC

V gene: TRBV7-9
D gene: NA
clone size: NA
J gene: TRBJ1-2
CDR3 protein: CASSPVASDGYTF
CDR3 DNA: TGTGCCAGCAGCCCTGTCGCCTCTGATGGCTACACCTTC

V gene: TRBV7-8
D gene: TRBD2
clone size: NA
J gene: TRBJ2-5
CDR3 protein: CASRETSGRGQETQYF
CDR3 DNA: TGTGCCAGCAGAGAAACTAGCGGGAGGGGGCAAGAGACCCAGTACTTC

V gene: TRBV4-1
D gene: NA
clone size: once
J gene: TRBJ2-7
CDR3 protein: CASSQASGGEQYF
CDR3 DNA: TGCGCCAGCAGCCAAGCCTCTGGTGGCGAGCAGTACTTC

V gene: TRBV5-1
D gene: NA
clone size: few
J gene: TRBJ2-6
CDR3 protein: CASSLDGSGANVLTF
CDR3 DNA: TGCGCCAGCAGCTTGGATGGGTCTGGGGCCAACGTCCTGACTTTC

V gene: TRBV30
D gene: TRBD1
clone size: NA
J gene: TRBJ1-4
CDR3 protein: CAWSLGQGFGKLFF
CDR3 DNA: TGTGCCTGGAGTTTGGGACAGGGCTTCGGGAAACTGTTTTTT

V gene: TRBV19
D gene: NA
clone size: NA
J gene: TRBJ2-3
CDR3 protein: CASSSGFSTDTQYF
CDR3 DNA: TGTGCCAGTAGTAGCGGATTTAGCACAGATACGCAGTATTTT

V gene: TRBV29-1
D gene: NA
clone size: NA
J gene: TRBJ1-2
CDR3 protein: CSADFRGTYGYTF
CDR3 DNA: TGCAGCGCCGACTTCAGGGGCACCTATGGCTACACCTTC

V gene: TRBV7-2
D gene: NA
clone size: few
J gene: TRBJ2-7
CDR3 protein: CASSPGFRVNEQYF
CDR3 DNA: TGTGCCAGCAGCCCCGGTTTCAGGGTGAACGAGCAGTACTTC

V gene: TRBV19
D gene: NA
clone size: many
J gene: TRBJ1-1
CDR3 protein: CASTNAGGRTEAFF
CDR3 DNA: TGTGCCAGCACTAACGCGGGGGGAAGGACTGAAGCTTTCTTT

V gene: TRBV19
D gene: TRBD1
clone size: NA
J gene: TRBJ1-5
CDR3 protein: CASSRDRGTNQPQHF
CDR3 DNA: TGTGCCAGTAGTCGGGACAGGGGCACCAATCAGCCCCAGCATTTT

V gene: TRBV7-9
D gene: NA
clone size: NA
J gene: TRBJ2-3
CDR3 protein: CASSPGSTQYF
CDR3 DNA: TGTGCCAGCAGCCCTGGTTCTACGCAGTATTTT

V gene: TRBV28
D gene: NA
clone size: NA
J gene: TRBJ2-4
CDR3 protein: CASSSLALAKNIQYF
CDR3 DNA: TGTGCCAGCAGTTCCCTAGCGTTAGCCAAAAACATTCAGTACTTC

V gene: TRBV10-3
D gene: TRBD1
clone size: NA
J gene: TRBJ2-5
CDR3 protein: CAISRSPGQGMETQYF
CDR3 DNA: TGTGCCATCAGTCGTTCACCGGGACAGGGGATGGAGACCCAGTACTTC

V gene: TRBV18
D gene: NA
clone size: once
J gene: TRBJ2-2
CDR3 protein: CASSPYREPNTGELFF
CDR3 DNA: TGTGCCAGCTCACCATATAGAGAACCGAACACCGGGGAGCTGTTTTTT

V gene: TRBV7-2
D gene: TRBD1
clone size: NA
J gene: TRBJ2-5
CDR3 protein: CASSLAGQGQETQYF
CDR3 DNA: TGTGCCAGCAGCTTAGCGGGACAGGGCCAAGAGACCCAGTACTTC

V gene: TRBV29-1
D gene: NA
clone size: NA
J gene: TRBJ2-1
CDR3 protein: CSVEAPAGAYNEQFF
CDR3 DNA: TGCAGCGTTGAAGCGCCGGCCGGTGCCTACAATGAGCAGTTCTTC

V gene: TRBV9
D gene: NA
clone size: NA
J gene: TRBJ2-1
CDR3 protein: CASSVGRGSYNEQFF
CDR3 DNA: TGTGCCAGCAGCGTAGGCAGGGGATCCTACAATGAGCAGTTCTTC

V gene: TRBV18
D gene: NA
clone size: NA
J gene: TRBJ1-2
CDR3 protein: CASSPGSGRDGYGYTF
CDR3 DNA: TGTGCCAGCTCACCAGGTAGTGGCAGGGATGGCTATGGCTACACCTTC

V gene: TRBV9
D gene: TRBD1
clone size: NA
J gene: TRBJ1-2
CDR3 protein: CASSRQGADGYTF
CDR3 DNA: TGTGCCAGCAGTAGACAGGGGGCGGATGGCTACACCTTC

V gene: TRBV4-1
D gene: TRBD1
clone size: once
J gene: TRBJ1-1
CDR3 protein: CASSQQGALTEAFF
CDR3 DNA: TGCGCCAGCAGCCAACAGGGGGCGCTTACTGAAGCTTTCTTT

V gene: TRBV5-1
D gene: NA
clone size: few
J gene: TRBJ2-7
CDR3 protein: CASSLGPASYEQYF
CDR3 DNA: TGCGCCAGCAGCTTGGGGCCGGCCTCCTACGAGCAGTACTTC

V gene: TRBV5-1
D gene: NA
clone size: NA
J gene: TRBJ2-7
CDR3 protein: CASSLAGWGFVGEQYF
CDR3 DNA: TGCGCCAGCAGCTTGGCCGGCTGGGGCTTTGTGGGCGAGCAGTACTTC

V gene: TRBV23-1
D gene: NA
clone size: once
J gene: TRBJ2-5
CDR3 protein: CASSHPGTDQETQYF
CDR3 DNA: TGCGCCAGCAGTCACCCCGGGACGGACCAAGAGACCCAGTACTTC

V gene: TRBV19
D gene: NA
clone size: NA
J gene: TRBJ2-1
CDR3 protein: CASSRSGETYNEQFF
CDR3 DNA: TGTGCCAGTAGTAGGTCGGGGGAGACCTACAATGAGCAGTTCTTC

V gene: TRBV29-1
D gene: NA
clone size: NA
J gene: TRBJ2-5
CDR3 protein: CSVVGRNIQQETQYF
CDR3 DNA: TGCAGCGTTGTTGGGCGTAATATACAACAAGAGACCCAGTACTTC

V gene: TRBV9
D gene: TRBD2
clone size: NA
J gene: TRBJ2-5
CDR3 protein: CASSEGLQETQYF
CDR3 DNA: TGTGCCAGTAGTGAGGGACTACAAGAGACCCAGTACTTC

V gene: TRBV6-6
D gene: TRBD2
clone size: once
J gene: TRBJ2-7
CDR3 protein: CASETSGGYEQYF
CDR3 DNA: TGTGCCAGCGAGACTAGCGGGGGGTACGAGCAGTACTTC

V gene: TRBV4-3
D gene: NA
clone size: NA
J gene: TRBJ1-6
CDR3 protein: CAIFSYNSPLHF
CDR3 DNA: TGCGCCATCTTCTCCTATAATTCACCCCTCCACTTT

V gene: TRBV13
D gene: NA
clone size: NA
J gene: TRBJ2-2
CDR3 protein: CASSQQGTGELFF
CDR3 DNA: TGTGCCAGCAGCCAACAGGGCACCGGGGAGCTGTTTTTT

V gene: TRBV10-3
D gene: NA
clone size: NA
J gene: TRBJ1-5
CDR3 protein: CAISQGTNQPQHF
CDR3 DNA: TGTGCCATCAGTCAGGGAACCAATCAGCCCCAGCATTTT

V gene: TRBV2
D gene: NA
clone size: NA
J gene: TRBJ2-3
CDR3 protein: CASRRYIGEADTQYF
CDR3 DNA: TGTGCCAGCAGACGGTATATCGGGGAGGCAGATACGCAGTATTTT

V gene: TRBV30
D gene: NA
clone size: NA
J gene: TRBJ2-1
CDR3 protein: CAWSQNSGVGQFF
CDR3 DNA: TGTGCCTGGAGCCAAAATTCGGGGGTTGGCCAGTTCTTC

V gene: TRBV30
D gene: TRBD1
clone size: NA
J gene: TRBJ1-1
CDR3 protein: CAWATGGRTEAFF
CDR3 DNA: TGTGCCTGGGCGACAGGGGGCCGGACTGAAGCTTTCTTT

V gene: TRBV29-1
D gene: NA
clone size: few
J gene: TRBJ2-3
CDR3 protein: CSVENGRTTQYF
CDR3 DNA: TGCAGCGTTGAGAATGGCAGGACTACGCAGTATTTT

V gene: TRBV10-3
D gene: TRBD2
clone size: NA
J gene: TRBJ2-3
CDR3 protein: CAISEASSGNSDTQYF
CDR3 DNA: TGTGCCATCAGTGAGGCCTCTAGCGGGAATTCAGATACGCAGTATTTT

V gene: TRBV30
D gene: NA
clone size: NA
J gene: TRBJ2-1
CDR3 protein: CAWSERGDEQFF
CDR3 DNA: TGTGCCTGGAGTGAGAGGGGGGATGAGCAGTTCTTC

V gene: TRBV5-1
D gene: NA
clone size: few
J gene: TRBJ2-7
CDR3 protein: CASSRIEGRSYEQYF
CDR3 DNA: TGCGCCAGCAGCCGAATTGAAGGGAGGAGCTACGAGCAGTACTTC

V gene: TRBV29-1
D gene: TRBD1
clone size: NA
J gene: TRBJ1-2
CDR3 protein: CSVRTGDGYGYTF
CDR3 DNA: TGCAGCGTGCGGACAGGGGATGGCTATGGCTACACCTTC

V gene: TRBV4-1
D gene: TRBD1
clone size: NA
J gene: TRBJ2-7
CDR3 protein: CASSLRGTGGYEQYF
CDR3 DNA: TGCGCCAGCAGCCTCCGCGGGACAGGGGGCTACGAGCAGTACTTC

V gene: TRBV30
D gene: NA
clone size: NA
J gene: TRBJ1-4
CDR3 protein: CAWSHKLPGQRGEKLFF
CDR3 DNA: TGTGCCTGGAGCCACAAACTACCGGGCCAAAGGGGGGAAAAACTGTTTTTT

V gene: TRBV30
D gene: NA
clone size: NA
J gene: TRBJ2-7
CDR3 protein: CAWSEGRQYEQYF
CDR3 DNA: TGTGCCTGGAGTGAAGGGCGGCAGTACGAGCAGTACTTC

V gene: TRBV5-1
D gene: TRBD2
clone size: NA
J gene: TRBJ2-2
CDR3 protein: CASSQGLGLGNTGELFF
CDR3 DNA: TGCGCCAGCAGCCAAGGCTTGGGACTAGGGAACACCGGGGAGCTGTTTTTT

V gene: TRBV2
D gene: NA
clone size: once
J gene: TRBJ1-1
CDR3 protein: CASSEMGKNTEAFF
CDR3 DNA: TGTGCCAGCAGTGAAATGGGCAAGAACACTGAAGCTTTCTTT

V gene: TRBV7-9
D gene: NA
clone size: NA
J gene: TRBJ2-5
CDR3 protein: CASSLALGRQETQYF
CDR3 DNA: TGTGCCAGCAGCTTAGCGCTCGGCAGGCAAGAGACCCAGTACTTC

V gene: TRBV19
D gene: TRBD1
clone size: NA
J gene: TRBJ1-4
CDR3 protein: CASSPRDRGWEKLFF
CDR3 DNA: TGTGCCAGTAGTCCCCGGGACAGGGGATGGGAAAAACTGTTTTTT

V gene: TRBV5-1
D gene: TRBD2
clone size: NA
J gene: TRBJ2-1
CDR3 protein: CASSLLLAGDNEQFF
CDR3 DNA: TGCGCCAGCAGCTTGTTACTAGCGGGGGACAATGAGCAGTTCTTC

V gene: TRBV5-1
D gene: NA
clone size: once
J gene: TRBJ1-1
CDR3 protein: CASSLEMRGRTAFF
CDR3 DNA: TGCGCCAGCAGCTTGGAGATGAGGGGCCGGACGGCTTTCTTT

V gene: TRBV27
D gene: NA
clone size: NA
J gene: TRBJ1-2
CDR3 protein: CASSSAIRINYGYTF
CDR3 DNA: TGTGCCAGCAGTTCAGCAATCCGGATTAACTATGGCTACACCTTC